The clone carrying this T cell receptor (beta chain) was seen a few times. Its antigen is not identified. This specimen belongs to a study of cytomegalovirus exposure and HLA in healthy donors. For the study at large: There were about 85 million unique TCRs (from HLA-typed donors) in an early data release.

Primers included in the PCR were 60 Vbeta and 13 Jbeta primers. This table comes from immunoSEQ multiplex PCR, and its TCRdb copy is limited to in-frame clones, with some not included. The data contain approximately 130,000 clones, 70% to 85% of them singletons. Trimming cost V 8 bases and J 1 base, with 11 bases left between them. The CDR3 has 13 amino acids. Germline CDR1 MNHEY, CDR2 SVGAGI. Study-level results: The authors later linked a missense DCLRE1C variant to TCR beta V- and J-gene trimming. A later analysis reportedly found that, within productive TCRs, an Asian-associated ancestry cluster had fewer N-insertions than the mean observed across the roughly 700 donors.

The rearrangement links TRBV6-5 to TRBJ1-1, with D tentatively TRBD1 (5 bases). This sequence originates from a man aged 50 to 59 in good health and CMV-seronegative. The specimen was PBMCs. The CDR3: CASLSQANTEAFF. DNA for the CDR3: TGTGCCAGCTTGTCACAGGCGAACACTGAAGCTTTCTTT.